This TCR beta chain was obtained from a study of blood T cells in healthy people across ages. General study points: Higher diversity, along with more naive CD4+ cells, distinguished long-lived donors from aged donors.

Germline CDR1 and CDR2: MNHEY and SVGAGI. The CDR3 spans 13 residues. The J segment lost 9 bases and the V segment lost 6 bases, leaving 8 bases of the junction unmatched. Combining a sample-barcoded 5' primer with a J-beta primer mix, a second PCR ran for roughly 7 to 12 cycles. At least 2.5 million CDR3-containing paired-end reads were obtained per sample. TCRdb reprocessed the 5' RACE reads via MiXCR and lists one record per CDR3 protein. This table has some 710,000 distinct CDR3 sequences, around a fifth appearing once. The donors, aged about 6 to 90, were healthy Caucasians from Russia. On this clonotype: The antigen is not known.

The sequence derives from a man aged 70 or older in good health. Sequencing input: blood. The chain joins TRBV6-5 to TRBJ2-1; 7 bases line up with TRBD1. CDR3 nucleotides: TGTGCCAGCAGCCGCACAGGGGTTTTTGAGCAGTTCTTC. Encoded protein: CASSRTGVFEQFF.